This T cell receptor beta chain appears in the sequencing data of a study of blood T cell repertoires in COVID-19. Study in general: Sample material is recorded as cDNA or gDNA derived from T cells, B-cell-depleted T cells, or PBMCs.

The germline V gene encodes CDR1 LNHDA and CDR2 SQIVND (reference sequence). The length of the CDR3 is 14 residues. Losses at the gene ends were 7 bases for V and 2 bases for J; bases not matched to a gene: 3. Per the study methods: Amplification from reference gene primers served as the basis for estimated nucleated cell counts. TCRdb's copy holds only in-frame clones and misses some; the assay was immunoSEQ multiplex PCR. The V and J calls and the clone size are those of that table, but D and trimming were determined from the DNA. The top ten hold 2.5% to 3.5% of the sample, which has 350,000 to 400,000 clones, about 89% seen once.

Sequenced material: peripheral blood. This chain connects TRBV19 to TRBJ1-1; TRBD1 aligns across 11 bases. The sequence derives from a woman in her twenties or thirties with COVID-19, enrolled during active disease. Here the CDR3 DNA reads TGTGCCAGTACCTGGACAGGGGGCAACACTGAAGCTTTCTTT. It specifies CASTWTGGNTEAFF.